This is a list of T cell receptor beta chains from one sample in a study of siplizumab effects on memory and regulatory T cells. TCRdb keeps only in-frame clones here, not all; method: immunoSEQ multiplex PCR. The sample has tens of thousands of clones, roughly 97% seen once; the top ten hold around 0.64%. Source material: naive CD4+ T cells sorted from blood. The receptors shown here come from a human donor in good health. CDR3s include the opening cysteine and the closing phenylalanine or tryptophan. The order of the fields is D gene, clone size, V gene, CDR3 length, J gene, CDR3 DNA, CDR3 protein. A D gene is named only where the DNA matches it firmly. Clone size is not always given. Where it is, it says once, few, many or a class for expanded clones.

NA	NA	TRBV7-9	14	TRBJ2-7	TGTGCCAGCAGCCGACAGGCGGCTAGTTACGAGCAGTACTTC	CASSRQAASYEQYF
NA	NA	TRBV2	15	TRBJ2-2	TGTGCCAGCAGTGCCGGCGGGACTTTCACCGGGGAGCTGTTTTTT	CASSAGGTFTGELFF
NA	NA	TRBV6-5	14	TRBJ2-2	TGTGCCAGCAGCCATCAGGGGAACACCGGGGAGCTGTTTTTT	CASSHQGNTGELFF
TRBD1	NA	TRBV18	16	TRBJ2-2	TGTGCCAGCTCCGTGACAGGGATTGGGCACACCGGGGAGCTGTTTTTT	CASSVTGIGHTGELFF
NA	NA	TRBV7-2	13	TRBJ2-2	TGTGCCAGCAGCTTACTGAACACCGGGGAGCTGTTTTTT	CASSLLNTGELFF
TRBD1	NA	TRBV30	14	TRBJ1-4	TGTGCCTGGAGTGGACAGGGGGCCCGAGAAAAACTGTTTTTT	CAWSGQGAREKLFF
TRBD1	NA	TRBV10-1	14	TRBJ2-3	TGCGCCAGCAGCGACAGGGGAAGCACAGATACGCAGTATTTT	CASSDRGSTDTQYF
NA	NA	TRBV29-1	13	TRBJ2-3	TGCAGCGTTGGGCTGGGCTTGGGGGATACGCAGTATTTT	CSVGLGLGDTQYF
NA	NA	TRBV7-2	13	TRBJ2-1	TGTGCCAGCAACCGGGGACTTAACAATGAGCAGTTCTTC	CASNRGLNNEQFF
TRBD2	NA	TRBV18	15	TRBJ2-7	TGTGCCAGCTCTCGAACTAGCGGGAGCTCCTACGAGCAGTACTTC	CASSRTSGSSYEQYF
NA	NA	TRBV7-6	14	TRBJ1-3	TGTGCCAGCAGTAAAACTGACTCTGGAAACACCATATATTTT	CASSKTDSGNTIYF
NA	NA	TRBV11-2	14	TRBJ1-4	TGTGCCAGCAGCTTAAGGCAGGGTGGTGAAAAACTGTTTTTT	CASSLRQGGEKLFF
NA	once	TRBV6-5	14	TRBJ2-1	TGTGCCAGCAGTTACTCGGGGGGATACAATGAGCAGTTCTTC	CASSYSGGYNEQFF
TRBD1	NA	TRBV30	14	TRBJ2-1	TGTGCCTGGAGCCCAGGACAGGGGGGATATGAGCAGTTCTTC	CAWSPGQGGYEQFF
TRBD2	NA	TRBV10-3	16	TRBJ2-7	TGTGCCATCAGTGAGCCCGGACTAGCGGGAGGCTACGAGCAGTACTTC	CAISEPGLAGGYEQYF
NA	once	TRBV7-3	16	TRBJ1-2	TGTGCCAGCAGCTTGTCCCCGGGGGAGAAAGGGGGTGGCTACACCTTC	CASSLSPGEKGGGYTF
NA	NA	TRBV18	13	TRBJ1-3	TGTGCCAGCTCCGACAGGACAGGAAACACCATATATTTT	CASSDRTGNTIYF
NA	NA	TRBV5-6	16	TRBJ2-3	TGTGCCAGCAGCTTACCGGGAGCGGTTAGGGCAGATACGCAGTATTTT	CASSLPGAVRADTQYF
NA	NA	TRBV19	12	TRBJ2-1	TGTGCCAGTAGTACCGTAAGCAATGAGCAGTTCTTC	CASSTVSNEQFF
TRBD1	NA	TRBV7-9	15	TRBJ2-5	TGTGCCAGCAGCTTTTTCCAGGGGGATCGAGAGACCCAGTACTTC	CASSFFQGDRETQYF
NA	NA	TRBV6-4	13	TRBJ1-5	TGTGCCAGCAGTGTAGAGATGGGACAGCCCCAGCATTTT	CASSVEMGQPQHF
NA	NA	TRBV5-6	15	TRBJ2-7	TGTGCCAGCAGCTTGAACTGGGGGCGAACCTACGAGCAGTACTTC	CASSLNWGRTYEQYF
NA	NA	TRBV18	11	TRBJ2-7	TGTGCCAGCTCCTTTTCCTGGGAGCAGTACTTC	CASSFSWEQYF
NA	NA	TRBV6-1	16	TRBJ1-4	TGTGCCAGCAGTGAACTCGTTTTGGGCAGGGGAGAAAAACTGTTTTTT	CASSELVLGRGEKLFF
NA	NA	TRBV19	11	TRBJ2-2	TGTGCCAGTAGTATCCAGCGTCGGCTGTTTTTT	CASSIQRRLFF
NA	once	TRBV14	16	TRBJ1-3	TGTGCCAGCAGCCAAGATGGCTTGGGGTATGGAAACACCATATATTTT	CASSQDGLGYGNTIYF
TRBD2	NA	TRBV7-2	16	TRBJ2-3	TGTGCCAGCAGTTTTACTAGCGGGAGGGCGGCAGATACGCAGTATTTT	CASSFTSGRAADTQYF
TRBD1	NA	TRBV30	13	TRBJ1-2	TGTGCCTGGACCTCACGACAGGGGACTGGCTACACCTTC	CAWTSRQGTGYTF
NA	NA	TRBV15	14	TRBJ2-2	TGTGCCACCAGCAGAGCCTACGTCTCCGGGGAGCTGTTTTTT	CATSRAYVSGELFF